A single T cell receptor beta chain is shown here with its context. What it binds is not known. This sample was taken from a study of T cell responses to AZD1222 COVID-19 vaccine. Repertoires were generated with immunoSEQ multiplex PCR, while TCRdb's copy carries only in-frame clones and drops some. This table has some 110,000 clones, roughly 93% appearing once. Overall study results and limits: As reported, nearly half of all spike-specific TCRs target variant regions that are unmutated. Baseline seropositivity characterized only a handful of AZD1222 recipients. Donors skewed white British and female; clonal diversity was possibly underestimated.

This clonotype was obtained from an adult in good health. The material was peripheral blood, obtained on day 0 of AZD1222 vaccination.

CDR3 sequence reads: CASRPSSGRPYNEQFF. CDR3 bases: TGTGCCAGCAGGCCCTCTAGCGGGAGACCCTACAATGAGCAGTTCTTC. V and J are TRBV28 and TRBJ2-1; 10 nucleotides align to TRBD2. Germline CDR1 MDHEN, CDR2 SYDVKM. V shed 6 bases and J 2 bases; nucleotides not matched to a gene: 7. This CDR3 spans 16 amino acids.